The sequence of this T cell receptor (beta chain) was determined in a study of blood T cell repertoires in COVID-19. The overall study: PBMCs, B-cell-depleted T cells, or T cells provided the cDNA or gDNA that made up the material.

Here immunoSEQ multiplex PCR was the method, and the copy in TCRdb shows in-frame clones only, minus some. The sample yields some 200,000 clones, around 87% seen once. The germline CDR1 and CDR2 sequences are SQVTM and ANQGSEA. The CDR3 sequence is 12 residues long. Trimming cost V 1 base and J 9 bases, with 10 bases left between them. The sequence was obtained from a woman younger than 30 in a cohort exposed to, infected with or recovered from COVID-19 (not recorded which). The chain carries TRBV29-1 and TRBJ2-1; D is undetermined. The sequenced sample consisted of PBMCs or T cells enriched from blood (not recorded which). The CDR3 DNA is TGCAGCGTTGAAGTTCCAAACAGTGAGCAGTTCTTC. It is translated as CSVEVPNSEQFF.